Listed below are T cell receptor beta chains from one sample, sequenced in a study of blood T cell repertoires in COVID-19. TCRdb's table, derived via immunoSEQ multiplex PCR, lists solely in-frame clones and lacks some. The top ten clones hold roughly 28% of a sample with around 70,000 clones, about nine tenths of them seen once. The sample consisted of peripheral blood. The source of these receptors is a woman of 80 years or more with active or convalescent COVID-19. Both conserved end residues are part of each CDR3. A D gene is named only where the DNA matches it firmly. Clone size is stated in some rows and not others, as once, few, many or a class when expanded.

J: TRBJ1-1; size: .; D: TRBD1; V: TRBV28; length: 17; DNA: TGTGCCAGCAGTCTAACATTGGGACAGGGGGGAAACACTGAAGCTTTCTTT; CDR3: CASSLTLGQGGNTEAFF
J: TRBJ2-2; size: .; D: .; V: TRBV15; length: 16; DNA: TGTGCCACCAGCGGATTTGGAGCGGAGAACACCGGGGAGCTGTTTTTT; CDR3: CATSGFGAENTGELFF
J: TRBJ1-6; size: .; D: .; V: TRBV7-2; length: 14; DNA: TGTGCCAGCAGCTTAGCGGGGCAATATGACTCCCTCCACTTT; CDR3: CASSLAGQYDSLHF
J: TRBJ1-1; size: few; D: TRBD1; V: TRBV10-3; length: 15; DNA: TGTGCCATCAGTGACCGGGACAGTGGGAACACTGAAGCTTTCTTT; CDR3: CAISDRDSGNTEAFF
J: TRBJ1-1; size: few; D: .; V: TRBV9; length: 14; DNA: TGTGCCAGCAGCGTAGGCCAGGGTAGGACTGAAGCTTTCTTT; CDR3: CASSVGQGRTEAFF
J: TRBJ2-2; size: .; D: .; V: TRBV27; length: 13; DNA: TGTGCCAGCAGTTTGCGCGGAGCCGGGGAGCTGTTTTTT; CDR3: CASSLRGAGELFF
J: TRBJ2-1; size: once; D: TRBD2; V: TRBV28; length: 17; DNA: TGTGCCAGCAGTTACTTTACGCCCGGGGCGGGGGGCTATTTGGAGTTCTTC; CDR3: CASSYFTPGAGGYLEFF
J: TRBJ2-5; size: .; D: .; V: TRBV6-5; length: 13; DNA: TGTGCCAGCAGGGGGAGGCTTCAAGAGACCCAGTACTTC; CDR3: CASRGRLQETQYF
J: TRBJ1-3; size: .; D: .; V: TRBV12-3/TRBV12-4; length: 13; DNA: TGTGCCAGCAGTTTCAATCCTGGAAACACCATATATTTT; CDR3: CASSFNPGNTIYF
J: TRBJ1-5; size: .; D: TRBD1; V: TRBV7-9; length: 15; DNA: TGTGCCAGCAGCCCCGCTTTGACAGGGAATCAGCCCCAGCATTTT; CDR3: CASSPALTGNQPQHF
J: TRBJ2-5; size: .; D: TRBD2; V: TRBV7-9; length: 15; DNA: TGTGCCAGCAGCTTAGGGCTAGCGGGGCAAGAGACCCAGTACTTC; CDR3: CASSLGLAGQETQYF
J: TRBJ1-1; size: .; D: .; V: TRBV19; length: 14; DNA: TGTGCCAGTAGTATAGGAGGGTGGGATGCTGAAGCTTTCTTT; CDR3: CASSIGGWDAEAFF
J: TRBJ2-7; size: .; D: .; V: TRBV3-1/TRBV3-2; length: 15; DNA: TGTGCCAGCAGTTACAGGCCTAGGTACGATTACGAGCAGTACTTC; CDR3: CASSYRPRYDYEQYF
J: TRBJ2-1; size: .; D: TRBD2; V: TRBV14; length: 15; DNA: TGTGCCAGCAGCCAAGTGGCGGGGGGATACAATGAGCAGTTCTTC; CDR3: CASSQVAGGYNEQFF
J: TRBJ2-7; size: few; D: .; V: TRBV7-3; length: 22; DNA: TGTGCCAGCAGCTTATATTTCGAGGATGTTGACAGCCCAAACCCCGTCTCCTACGAGCAGTACTTC; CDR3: CASSLYFEDVDSPNPVSYEQYF
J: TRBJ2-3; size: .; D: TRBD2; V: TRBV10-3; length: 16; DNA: TGTGCCATCAGTGAGGGACTAGCGGTTAACACAGATACGCAGTATTTT; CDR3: CAISEGLAVNTDTQYF
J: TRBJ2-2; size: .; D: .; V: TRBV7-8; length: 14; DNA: TGTGCCAGCAGCTTAGTTAGGGGTGGCGGGGAGCTGTTTTTT; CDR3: CASSLVRGGGELFF
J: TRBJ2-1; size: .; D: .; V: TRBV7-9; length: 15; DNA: TGTGCCAGCAGCTTAAACCGCCAGACAGACAATGAGCAGTTCTTC; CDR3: CASSLNRQTDNEQFF
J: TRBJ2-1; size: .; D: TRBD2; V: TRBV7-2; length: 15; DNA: TGTGCCAGCAGCTTACGAGCGGGGGGGCCCACTGAGCAGTTCTTC; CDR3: CASSLRAGGPTEQFF
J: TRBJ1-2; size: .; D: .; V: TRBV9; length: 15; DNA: TGTGCCAGCAGCCCGAACGCGGGGGAAGCTTATGGCTACACCTTC; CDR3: CASSPNAGEAYGYTF
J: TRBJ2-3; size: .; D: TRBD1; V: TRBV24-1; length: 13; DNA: TGTGCCACCAGTGATTTCGACAGGGGAACGCAGTATTTT; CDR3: CATSDFDRGTQYF
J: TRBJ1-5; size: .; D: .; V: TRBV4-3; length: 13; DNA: TGCGCCAGCAGCCAAGGGGTCAGGCAGCCCCAGCATTTT; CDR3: CASSQGVRQPQHF
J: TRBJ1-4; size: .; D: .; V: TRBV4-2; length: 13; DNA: TGTGCCAGCAGCCCGACTGTTAATGAAAAACTGTTTTTT; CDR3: CASSPTVNEKLFF
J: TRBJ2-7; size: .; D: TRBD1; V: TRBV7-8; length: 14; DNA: TGTGCCAGCAGCTCACAGGGGATCTGGTACGAGCAGTACTTC; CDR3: CASSSQGIWYEQYF
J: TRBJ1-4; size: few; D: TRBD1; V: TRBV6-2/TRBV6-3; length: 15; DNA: TGTGCCAGCAGTCCCGGACAGGGAAGTAATGAAAAACTGTTTTTT; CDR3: CASSPGQGSNEKLFF
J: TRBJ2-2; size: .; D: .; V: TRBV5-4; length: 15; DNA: TGTGCCAGCAGCCGGGGGGCAACGAACACCGGGGAGCTGTTTTTT; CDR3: CASSRGATNTGELFF
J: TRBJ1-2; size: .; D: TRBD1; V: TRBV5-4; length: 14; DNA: TGTGCCAGCAGCGAAGGACAGGGTTACTATGGCTACACCTTC; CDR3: CASSEGQGYYGYTF
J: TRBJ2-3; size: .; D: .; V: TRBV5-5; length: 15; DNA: TGTGCCAGCAGACGACCGGGATTATCCACAGATACGCAGTATTTT; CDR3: CASRRPGLSTDTQYF
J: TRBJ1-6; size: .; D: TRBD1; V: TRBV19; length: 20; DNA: TGTGCCAGTAGCAGCGCCGGTCACAGGGGTCCTTTAACGCCTAATTCACCCCTCCACTTT; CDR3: CASSSAGHRGPLTPNSPLHF
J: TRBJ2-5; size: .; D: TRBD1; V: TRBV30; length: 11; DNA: TGTGCCTGGACAGGGGGAGAGACCCAGTACTTC; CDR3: CAWTGGETQYF
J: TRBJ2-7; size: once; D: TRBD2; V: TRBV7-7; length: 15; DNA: TGTGCTAGCAGCCCTTCGACTAGCGGAGCCTACGAGCAGTACTTC; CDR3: CASSPSTSGAYEQYF
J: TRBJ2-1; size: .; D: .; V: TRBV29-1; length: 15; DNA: TGCAGCGTTGAAAAGGGACTGCGATCCTACAATGAGCAGTTCTTC; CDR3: CSVEKGLRSYNEQFF
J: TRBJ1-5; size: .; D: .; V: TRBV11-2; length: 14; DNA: TGTGCCAGCAGTTCGGGGAATAGCAATCAGCCCCAGCATTTT; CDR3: CASSSGNSNQPQHF
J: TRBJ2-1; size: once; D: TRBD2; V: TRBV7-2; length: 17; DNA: TGTGCCAGCAGCTTTTACCGCGGGGGGAGACCCTACAATGAGCAGTTCTTC; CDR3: CASSFYRGGRPYNEQFF
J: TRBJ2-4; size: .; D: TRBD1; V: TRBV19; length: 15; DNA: TGTGCCAGTAGCCCGACAGGGGGCATAGGGAACATTCAGTACTTC; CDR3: CASSPTGGIGNIQYF
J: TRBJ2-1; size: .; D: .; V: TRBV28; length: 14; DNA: TGTGCCAGCAGTTTGGGGGAGGCCTACAATGAGCAGTTCTTC; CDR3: CASSLGEAYNEQFF
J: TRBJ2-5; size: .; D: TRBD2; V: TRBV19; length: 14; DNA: TGTGCCAGTAGTATGTGGGGGGGACAAGAGACCCAGTACTTC; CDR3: CASSMWGGQETQYF
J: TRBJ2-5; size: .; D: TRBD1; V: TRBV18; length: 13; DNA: TGTGCCAGCTCACCCCGGGACAGAGAAACCCAGTACTTC; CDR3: CASSPRDRETQYF
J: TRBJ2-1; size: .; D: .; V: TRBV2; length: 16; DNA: TGTGCCAGCAGTGAGTTAGGGGGTGGCTCCTACAATGAGCAGTTCTTC; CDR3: CASSELGGGSYNEQFF
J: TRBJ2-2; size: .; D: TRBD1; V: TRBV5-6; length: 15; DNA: TGTGCCAGCAGCTTCGGGACAGGGAGAGGCGGGGAGCTGTTTTTT; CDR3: CASSFGTGRGGELFF
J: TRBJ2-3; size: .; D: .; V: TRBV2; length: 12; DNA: TGTGCCAGCACGGGGGTCACAGATACGCAGTATTTT; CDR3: CASTGVTDTQYF
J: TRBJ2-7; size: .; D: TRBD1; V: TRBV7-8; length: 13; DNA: TGTGCCAGCAGCTTACTAGGACAGGGTGGGCAGTACTTC; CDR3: CASSLLGQGGQYF
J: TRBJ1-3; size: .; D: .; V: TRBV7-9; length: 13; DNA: TGTGCCAGCAGCTTAGGGACAGGAAACACCATATATTTT; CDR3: CASSLGTGNTIYF
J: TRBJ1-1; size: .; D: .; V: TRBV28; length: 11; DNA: TGTGCCAGCAGTTCGAGGACTGAAGCTTTCTTT; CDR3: CASSSRTEAFF
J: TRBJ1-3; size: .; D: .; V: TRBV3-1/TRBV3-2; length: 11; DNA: TGTGCCAGCAGCTCGGGGGACACCATATATTTT; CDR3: CASSSGDTIYF
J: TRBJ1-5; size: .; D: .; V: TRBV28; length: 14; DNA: TGTGCCAGCACGAGTCCCGGGAATTATCAGCCCCAGCATTTT; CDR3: CASTSPGNYQPQHF
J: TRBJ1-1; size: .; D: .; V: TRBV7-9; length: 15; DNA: TGTGCCAGCAGCTTAATCTCTGGCGGAGGAACTGAAGCTTTCTTT; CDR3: CASSLISGGGTEAFF
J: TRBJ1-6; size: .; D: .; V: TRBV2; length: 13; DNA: TGTGCCAGCACTAGCTCCTATAATTCACCCCTCCACTTT; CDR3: CASTSSYNSPLHF
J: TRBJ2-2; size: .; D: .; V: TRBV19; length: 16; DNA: TGTGCCAGTAGTGCAAAGCAGGGGGGAGGCACCGGGGAGCTGTTTTTT; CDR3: CASSAKQGGGTGELFF
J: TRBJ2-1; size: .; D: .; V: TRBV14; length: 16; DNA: TGTGCCAGCAGCCAGTACCCCGGGAACCTTTTCGATGAGCAGTTCTTC; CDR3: CASSQYPGNLFDEQFF
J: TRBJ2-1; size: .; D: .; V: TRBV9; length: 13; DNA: TGTGCCAGCAGCGTAGACCCCCCGAGTGAGCAGTTCTTC; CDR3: CASSVDPPSEQFF
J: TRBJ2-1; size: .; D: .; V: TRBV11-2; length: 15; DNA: TGTGCCAGCAGTTCGGTCCGGGACAACTACAATGAGCAGTTCTTC; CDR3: CASSSVRDNYNEQFF
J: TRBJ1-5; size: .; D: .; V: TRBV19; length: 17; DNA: TGTGCCAGTACCCCGTTGCAGATAGACTATAGCAATCAGCCCCAGCATTTT; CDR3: CASTPLQIDYSNQPQHF
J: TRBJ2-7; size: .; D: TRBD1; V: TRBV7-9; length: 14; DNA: TGTGCCAGCAGCTTTGGGACAGAGCTATACGAGCAGTACTTC; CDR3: CASSFGTELYEQYF
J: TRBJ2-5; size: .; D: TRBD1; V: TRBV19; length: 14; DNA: TGTGCCAGTAGTATACAGGGGGCCAAAGAGACCCAGTACTTC; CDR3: CASSIQGAKETQYF